This entry describes one T cell receptor (beta chain). Deletions cut 4 bases from V and 8 bases from J, with 11 bases between. The length of the CDR3 is 12 residues. Per the germline V gene, CDR1 is SNHLY and CDR2 is FYNNEI. Measured with immunoSEQ multiplex PCR; TCRdb has only the in-frame clones, and not every one. Of over 100,000 clones detected, about 90% appear once; the ten largest clones hold approximately 1.1%. This specimen belongs to a study of blood T cell repertoires in COVID-19. As for the study in general: Samples taken during acute and convalescent COVID-19 were collected in the United States, Italy and Spain.

The TCR comes from a human donor in a cohort sampled during active COVID-19. What was sequenced was peripheral blood. This chain links TRBV2 with TRBJ1-2; the D is unclear. The CDR3 DNA reads TGTGCCAGCAGTGTTTCTGGGCTAGGCTACACCTTC. Its translation is CASSVSGLGYTF.